Each of the 27 T cell receptor beta chains below was sequenced from the same sample in a study of naive and memory T cell subsets. For these receptors, no antigen is known. Two oligonucleotides, mixed equimolar, formed the beta constant-region primer covering TRBC1 and TRBC2. Ligated cDNA was amplified by four rounds of PCR with nested alpha and beta constant-region primers and SP2. Each CDR3 protein is one row after TCRdb ran MiXCR on the UMI-ligation and nested PCR reads. The repertoire holds over 110,000 distinct CDR3 sequences, with approximately 21% as singletons. Study-wide findings and caveats: A few larger clonotypes appeared in naive repertoires, especially CD8, possibly memory cells re-expressing CD45RA.

Sequencing was performed on naive CD8+ T cells from blood. These receptor sequences come from a human donor in good health.

The chain combines TRBV30 with TRBJ2-7; D not resolved. This CDR3 contains 12 residues. The germline CDR1 and CDR2 sequences are GTSNPN and SVGIG (reference sequence). Trimming stripped 0 bases from V and 4 bases from J, with 7 bases between. The DNA for the CDR3 is TGTGCCTGGAGTGTACAGAATTACGAGCAGTACTTC. It specifies CAWSVQNYEQYF.

This chain uses TRBV5-1 with TRBJ2-1; D is possibly TRBD1 (6 bases). The CDR3 is made up of 15 amino acids. Looked up from germline, CDR1 is SGHRS and CDR2 is YFSETQ. The V end lost 0 bases, the J end lost 2 bases, and 9 bases lay between the germline ends. CDR3 nucleotides: TGCGCCAGCAGCTTGGCGACAGGACCCTACAATGAGCAGTTCTTC. It is translated as CASSLATGPYNEQFF.

This clonotype was detected a few times. V gene TRBV7-9 combines with J gene TRBJ2-2, with TRBD2 identical over 16 bases. CDR1 is SEHNR, CDR2 FQNEAQ, per germline (reference sequence). The length of the CDR3 is 17 residues. V dropped 6 bases and J dropped 3; count of bases not matched to a gene: 4. The CDR3 DNA reads TGTGCCAGCAGGGGACTAGCGGGAGGGCCAGACACCGGGGAGCTGTTTTTT. It encodes CASRGLAGGPDTGELFF.

The J gene is TRBJ1-4, the V gene TRBV7-9, with 9 bases identical to TRBD1. There are 18 residues in the CDR3. Germline trimming cut 7 bases from V and 2 bases from J; bases unmatched to any gene: 14. Germline CDR1 is SEHNR and CDR2 is FQNEAQ (reference sequence). This chain's CDR3 is CASNQGQGGSSTNEKLFF. For the CDR3, the DNA is TGTGCCAGCAACCAGGGACAGGGTGGTTCTTCGACTAATGAAAAACTGTTTTTT.

J is TRBJ2-7 and V is TRBV30, with TRBD2 matching 10 bases. CDR3 size: 15 residues. Unmatched junction bases numbered 10, after V lost 8 bases and J lost 0 bases. Germline assignment: CDR1 GTSNPN and CDR2 SVGIG (reference sequence). CDR3 region: CALSLAGAYSYEQYF. In DNA, the CDR3 is TGTGCCCTCTCCCTAGCGGGAGCCTACTCCTACGAGCAGTACTTC.

The chain uses TRBV27 and TRBJ2-1; 9 nucleotides match TRBD2. CDR1 is MNHEY, CDR2 SMNVEV, per germline (reference sequence). CDR3 size: 14 residues. V was clipped by 2 bases and J by 9 bases; unmatched bases: 5. CDR3 amino acids: CASSLGAGGGEQFF. CDR3 nucleotide sequence: TGTGCCAGCAGTTTAGGAGCGGGAGGAGGTGAGCAGTTCTTC.

Only a few counts were recorded for this clonotype. The rearrangement uses TRBV14 and TRBJ2-3; 10 positions agree with TRBD1. From germline, CDR1 is SGHDN and CDR2 FVKESK. Trimming cost V 5 bases and J 0 bases; bases outside gene matches: 8. This CDR3 is 17 amino acids long. CDR3 sequence reads: CASSEDRGVPSTDTQYF. The CDR3 DNA reads TGTGCCAGCAGCGAGGACAGGGGGGTCCCTAGCACAGATACGCAGTATTTT.

The chain couples TRBV18 to TRBJ2-1; TRBD2 aligns across 7 bases. The germline CDR1 and CDR2 sequences are KGHSH and LQKENI. V lost 4 bases, J lost 8 bases, and 11 bases stayed unmatched. This CDR3 comprises 15 residues. CDR3 residues: CASSLKQLAFDEQFF. The CDR3 bases are TGTGCCAGCTCACTTAAGCAACTAGCGTTCGATGAGCAGTTCTTC.

The chain recombines TRBV19 with TRBJ1-5; no clear D. The CDR3 has 14 residues. Germline V gene sequence: CDR1 LNHDA, CDR2 SQIVND (reference sequence). The germline V and J ends were trimmed by 6 bases and 3 bases, with 12 bases remaining between them. CDR3 loop: CASRHPSPNQPQHF. DNA of the CDR3: TGTGCCAGTAGACATCCGAGTCCCAATCAGCCCCAGCATTTT.

This clonotype was seen a few times. The gene calls are TRBV27 and TRBJ2-1, with TRBD1 matching 7 bases. The CDR3 consists of 14 residues. The germline gives CDR1 MNHEY, CDR2 SMNVEV (reference sequence). V shed 2 bases and J 4 bases; nucleotides not matched to a gene: 2. The CDR3 reads CASSLKGAYNEQFF. The DNA of the CDR3 is TGTGCCAGCAGTTTAAAGGGGGCTTACAATGAGCAGTTCTTC.

This chain uses TRBV7-6 with TRBJ2-2; 9 bases are a match to TRBD2. CDR1 is SGHVS, CDR2 FNYEAQ, per germline. V trimming: 0 bases; J trimming: 6 bases; junction bases outside the gene matches: 8. This CDR3 has 17 residues. Here the CDR3 reads CASSLALAGGPSGELFF. The CDR3 DNA is TGTGCCAGCAGCTTAGCGCTGGCGGGAGGGCCTTCCGGGGAGCTGTTTTTT.

The chain recombines TRBV13 with TRBJ2-3; 13 bases are shared with TRBD2. The CDR3 is made up of 19 amino acids. Germline trimming cut 5 bases from V and 4 bases from J; bases unmatched to any gene: 15. Germline V gene lookup returns CDR1 PRHDT and CDR2 FYEKMQ (reference sequence). Here the CDR3 DNA reads TGTGCCAGCAGCGCGCAACTAGCGGGAGGGCCTTGGGGTGCAGATACGCAGTATTTT. Amino acids: CASSAQLAGGPWGADTQYF. Looking up the rest from reference TRBV13 and TRBJ2-3 gives the full variable domain: AAGVIQSPRHLIKEKRETATLKCYPIPRHDTVYWYQQGPGQDPQFLISFYEKMQSDKGSIPDRFSAQQFSDYHSELNMSSLELGDSALYFCASSAQLAGGPWGADTQYFGPGTRLTVL.

The table lists this clonotype with a few counts. This chain links TRBV20-1 with TRBJ2-7, with 8 nucleotides matching TRBD1. The germline CDR1 and CDR2 sequences are DFQATT and SNEGSKA (reference sequence). CDR3 length equals 15 residues. V was pared by 0 bases and J by 6 bases, with 10 bases of the junction left unmatched. CDR3 DNA sequence: TGCAGTGCTAGAGATGGGGCCAGGGGGCCAATCGAGCAGTACTTC. Translated, it gives CSARDGARGPIEQYF.

In this sample, this clonotype turned up many times. The V call is TRBV25-1, the J call TRBJ2-7; tentative D call: TRBD1 (5 bases). Germline V gene data show CDR1 as MGHDK and CDR2 as SYGVNS. CDR3 length: 12 amino acids. Trimming pared 4 bases from V and 3 bases from J, leaving 7 bases between. In nucleotides, the CDR3 is TGTGCCAGCAGTGCGCAGGGCTACGAGCAGTACTTC. Its translation: CASSAQGYEQYF.

The chain recombines TRBV12-5 with TRBJ2-1; 7 nucleotides agree with TRBD2. The CDR3 totals 17 residues. Losses at the gene ends were 3 bases for V and 0 bases for J; bases not matched to a gene: 8. The germline CDR1 and CDR2 sequences are LGHNT and FRNRAP. CDR3 loop: CASGFALAESSYNEQFF. CDR3 coding DNA: TGTGCTAGTGGTTTCGCGCTAGCGGAGAGCTCCTACAATGAGCAGTTCTTC.

The gene calls are TRBV7-9 and TRBJ2-7, with 10 bases matching TRBD1. The CDR3 loop spans 15 amino acids. Germline CDR1 and CDR2: SEHNR and FQNEAQ (reference sequence). The V segment lost 6 bases and the J segment 2 bases; nucleotides outside the gene matches: 7. CDR3 residues: CASSPGTGVPYEQYF. The CDR3 nucleotides are TGTGCCAGCAGTCCCGGGACAGGGGTACCCTACGAGCAGTACTTC. Full variable domain (rest looked up from reference TRBV7-9 and TRBJ2-7): DTGVSQNPRHKITKRGQNVTFRCDPISEHNRLYWYRQTLGQGPEFLTYFQNEAQLEKSRLLSDRFSAERPKGSFSTLEIQRTEQGDSAMYLCASSPGTGVPYEQYFGPGTRLTVT.

The chain carries TRBV30 and TRBJ2-1; D might be TRBD2 (6 bases). The germline V gene encodes CDR1 GTSNPN and CDR2 SVGIG (reference sequence). Trimming pared 0 bases from V and 5 bases from J, leaving 14 bases between. The CDR3 extends over 15 amino acids. CDR3 sequence reads: CAWSVPQRVNNEQFF. CDR3 sequence (DNA): TGTGCCTGGAGTGTACCCCAGCGGGTTAACAATGAGCAGTTCTTC.

The V gene is TRBV7-9, the J gene TRBJ2-3; D gene uncertain. Germline CDR1 is SEHNR and CDR2 is FQNEAQ (reference sequence). The ends were cut back, 3 bases at V and 6 bases at J, with 10 bases in the middle. This CDR3 is built from 13 residues. The DNA for the CDR3 is TGTGCCAGCAGCTTCGGGTTGAGCGATACGCAGTATTTT. Amino acids: CASSFGLSDTQYF.

V and J are TRBV25-1 and TRBJ2-7; 7 positions agree with TRBD1. Trimming removed 4 bases from V and 3 bases from J; junction bases left unmatched: 9. CDR1 and CDR2 from the germline V gene are MGHDK and SYGVNS. The length of the CDR3 is 15 residues. The CDR3 loop reads CASSGQGGVRYEQYF. Here the CDR3 DNA reads TGTGCCAGCAGTGGACAGGGTGGGGTTCGCTACGAGCAGTACTTC.

This clonotype was recorded a few times. The rearrangement uses TRBV27 and TRBJ1-2, with D hard to call. This CDR3 region has 13 residues. V was trimmed by 3 bases and J by 1 base, leaving 6 bases between them. Per germline, CDR1 MNHEY and CDR2 SMNVEV (reference sequence). As DNA, the CDR3 is TGTGCCAGCAGTTTTTCGGATAACTATGGCTACACCTTC. Translated: CASSFSDNYGYTF.

The rearrangement links TRBV4-1 to TRBJ2-1, with D tentatively TRBD1 (5 bases). CDR1 MGHRA and CDR2 YSYEKL come from the germline V gene. This CDR3 comprises 16 residues. The V and J ends lost 0 bases and 3 bases respectively, with 12 bases between them. The CDR3 loop reads CASSQDSQAFYNEQFF. CDR3 bases: TGCGCCAGCAGCCAAGATTCACAGGCCTTCTACAATGAGCAGTTCTTC.

Only a few counts were recorded for this clonotype. The DNA for the CDR3 is TGCGCCAGCAGCTCCACGGGGCCAGATACGCAGTATTTT. Translating it yields CASSSTGPDTQYF. The rearrangement links TRBV5-1 to TRBJ2-3; D tentatively fits TRBD1 or TRBD2 (5 bases each). The CDR3 is 13 amino acids. Germline CDR1 reads SGHRS; CDR2 reads YFSETQ. The V end was cut by 3 bases, the J end by 4 bases, with 9 bases between. Full variable domain (outside the CDR3, taken from reference TRBV5-1 and TRBJ2-3): KAGVTQTPRYLIKTRGQQVTLSCSPISGHRSVSWYQQTPGQGLQFLFEYFSETQRNKGNFPGRFSGRQFSNSRSEMNVSTLELGDSALYLCASSSTGPDTQYFGPGTRLTVL.

This clonotype came up a few times. J is TRBJ2-5 and V is TRBV5-6; TRBD1 matches 7 bases. The J segment lost 2 bases and the V segment lost 0 bases, leaving 7 bases of the junction unmatched. The length of the CDR3 is 16 residues. Germline V gene data show CDR1 as SGHDT and CDR2 as YYEEEE. The CDR3, as DNA: TGTGCCAGCAGCTTGGGGACAGGTCTATCTCAAGAGACCCAGTACTTC. The encoded protein is CASSLGTGLSQETQYF.

This clonotype was seen a few times. The chain links TRBV5-1 to TRBJ1-2; the D is unclear. Per germline, CDR1 SGHRS and CDR2 YFSETQ. The CDR3 runs to 13 residues. Trimming stripped 2 bases from V and 0 bases from J, with 5 bases between. CDR3 DNA: TGCGCCAGCAGCTTACGCTCTAACTATGGCTACACCTTC. Its translation: CASSLRSNYGYTF.

This clonotype occurred many times. This chain links TRBV28 with TRBJ2-1; D gene ambiguous. V was shortened by 1 base and J by 4 bases, with 5 bases between the two germline ends. Germline CDR1 reads MDHEN; CDR2 reads SYDVKM. The CDR3 consists of 13 residues. CDR3 nucleotide sequence: TGTGCCAGCAGTTTATTAGATTACAATGAGCAGTTCTTC. This sequence encodes CASSLLDYNEQFF.

This clonotype turned up a few times. The rearrangement uses TRBV28 and TRBJ1-1, with 7 bases that match TRBD1. V gave up 0 bases and J gave up 7 bases; unmatched junction bases: 5. This CDR3 has 14 amino acids. Germline lookup yields CDR1 MDHEN and CDR2 SYDVKM. As DNA, the CDR3 is TGTGCCAGCAGTTTATGGGGGCGGGACAGTGAAGCTTTCTTT. This gives the protein CASSLWGRDSEAFF.

The rearrangement joins TRBV7-6 to TRBJ2-7; D remains unclear. Per the germline V gene, CDR1 is SGHVS and CDR2 is FNYEAQ. Between the trimmed V and J ends, which lost 2 bases and 6 bases, there was a span of 8 bases. The CDR3 runs to 12 residues. CDR3 coding DNA: TGTGCCAGCAGCTTAATACCCGGCGAGCAGTACTTC. As protein: CASSLIPGEQYF. The entire variable domain, with the rest obtained from reference TRBV7-6 and TRBJ2-7, is as follows: GAGVSQSPRYKVTKRGQDVALRCDPISGHVSLYWYRQALGQGPEFLTYFNYEAQQDKSGLPNDRFSAERPEGSISTLTIQRTEQRDSAMYRCASSLIPGEQYFGPGTRLTVT.